A single sample gave rise to the 25 T cell receptor beta chains below, sequenced in a study of blood T cells in healthy people across ages. Combining a sample-barcoded 5' primer with a J-beta primer mix, a second PCR ran for 7 to 11 cycles. TCRdb re-called the 5' RACE reads with MiXCR, one entry per CDR3 protein. The table includes hundreds of thousands of distinct CDR3 sequences, 45% to 50% detected once. The sequencing sample was made of blood. All receptors derive from a woman aged 55-70 years in good health.

J is TRBJ1-2 and V is TRBV7-9, with TRBD1 as a possible D gene (6 bases). Germline CDR1 and CDR2: SEHNR and FQNEAQ (reference sequence). The CDR3 length is 14 residues. V was clipped by 4 bases and J by 8 bases, with 17 bases between them. CDR3 amino acids: CASSSRKDREGYTF. The DNA for the CDR3 is TGTGCCAGCAGCTCCAGAAAGGACAGAGAAGGCTACACCTTC.

The CDR3 loop is CASSFLSGDADTQYF. CDR3 coding DNA: TGTGCCAGCAGTTTTCTTAGCGGGGACGCAGATACGCAGTATTTT. The genes are TRBV28 and TRBJ2-3; 8 bases are shared with TRBD2. Germline V gives CDR1 MDHEN, CDR2 SYDVKM. The V segment lost 3 bases and the J segment 4 bases; nucleotides outside the gene matches: 6. The CDR3 is 15 residues long.

This clonotype appeared a few times. The gene calls are TRBV24-1 and TRBJ2-1; 8 positions agree with TRBD2. The CDR3 loop spans 17 amino acids. Trimming at V came to 2 bases and at J to 1 base, leaving 6 bases not matched to a gene. Germline V gives CDR1 KGHDR, CDR2 SFDVKD. Here the CDR3 reads CATSDSQRGLSYNEQFF. The CDR3 nucleotides read TGTGCCACCAGTGATTCTCAGCGGGGGCTTTCCTACAATGAGCAGTTCTTC.

The chain combines TRBV11-1 with TRBJ2-1; tentatively, D is TRBD2 (5 bases). Trimming shortened V by 5 bases and J by 8 bases, and 7 bases separated the two germline ends. The CDR3 is 11 amino acids. Germline CDR1 and CDR2: SGHAT and FQDESV (reference sequence). The CDR3 spells CASSKLDEQFF. Written as DNA, the CDR3 is TGTGCCAGCAGCAAACTAGATGAGCAGTTCTTC.

This chain's CDR3 is CASSQAQGNGYTF. The CDR3 nucleotides are TGTGCCAGCAGCCAAGCTCAGGGGAATGGCTACACCTTC. The chain recombines TRBV4-2 with TRBJ1-2; D is perhaps TRBD1 (6 bases). The CDR3 has 13 residues. Trimming took off 1 base at V and 6 bases at J, with 9 bases between the two ends. CDR1 is LGHNA and CDR2 is YNFKEQ in the germline V gene.

This clonotype was observed once. This chain links TRBV25-1 with TRBJ1-2; no firm D call. The CDR3 extends over 13 amino acids. Trimming took off 5 bases at V and 5 bases at J, with 12 bases between the two ends. CDR1 MGHDK and CDR2 SYGVNS come from the germline V gene. CDR3 protein: CASSSRQAYGYTF. CDR3 DNA: TGTGCCAGCAGTTCTCGGCAGGCATATGGCTACACCTTC.

At least ten counts were recorded for this clonotype. The rearrangement joins TRBV29-1 to TRBJ2-3; no clear D gene. This CDR3 is 14 amino acids long. Trimming removed 2 bases from V and 5 bases from J, with 14 bases in between. Per germline, CDR1 SQVTM and CDR2 ANQGSEA. The CDR3 loop is CSVESLVIGDTQYF. The CDR3, as DNA: TGCAGCGTTGAAAGTCTAGTTATCGGAGATACGCAGTATTTT.

This clonotype was recorded a few times. The chain employs TRBV20-1 and TRBJ2-1; D ambiguous. The germline V gene encodes CDR1 DFQATT and CDR2 SNEGSKA (reference sequence). The germline V and J ends were trimmed by 6 bases and 6 bases, with 15 bases remaining between them. The CDR3 length is 13 residues. CDR3 sequence (DNA): TGCAGTGCCCTGAAATTCCTCGTCAATGAGCAGTTCTTC. Translating it yields CSALKFLVNEQFF.

J is TRBJ2-1 and V is TRBV10-3, with 11 positions matching TRBD2. Germline V CDR1 and CDR2: ENHRY, SYGVKD. The CDR3 totals 15 residues. V gave up 3 bases and J gave up 7 bases; unmatched junction bases: 5. This CDR3 is CAISEPGLAANEQFF. The CDR3 bases are TGTGCCATCAGTGAACCGGGACTAGCGGCTAATGAGCAGTTCTTC.

This clonotype was detected a few times. The rearrangement joins TRBV7-2 to TRBJ2-5, with 8 bases that match TRBD1. Near its end, the DNA agrees better with TRBJ2-7, so the J call may be wrong. The CDR3 length is 14 residues. Germline V lookup: CDR1 SGHTA, CDR2 FQGNSA. The CDR3 loop reads CASSLSAGGGEQYF. The CDR3 nucleotides are TGTGCCAGCAGCTTATCGGCAGGGGGCGGCGAGCAGTACTTC.

This chain links TRBV20-1 with TRBJ2-4; 8 nucleotides align to TRBD1. The J call may not be correct, given that the DNA end is closer to TRBJ2-7. The CDR3 sequence is 17 residues long. Germline CDR1 and CDR2: DFQATT and SNEGSKA (reference sequence). The CDR3 here is CSATHPSSGGGGHEQYF. CDR3 DNA sequence: TGCAGTGCTACTCACCCCTCGTCAGGGGGCGGAGGCCACGAGCAGTACTTC.

This clonotype was detected only a few times. For the CDR3, the DNA is TGTGCCAGCACCTCGTCCCGGGACGGCAAAAACATTCAGTACTTC. The encoded protein is CASTSSRDGKNIQYF. J is TRBJ2-4 and V is TRBV27; D possibly matches TRBD1 or TRBD2 (5 bases each). This CDR3 is 15 amino acids long. Deletions cut 7 bases from V and 3 bases from J, with 16 bases between. CDR1 MNHEY and CDR2 SMNVEV come from the germline V gene (reference sequence).

In its sample, this clonotype was seen a few times. The chain uses TRBV6-2 or TRBV6-3 and TRBJ1-2; a weak D match, TRBD1 (5 bases). CDR1 and CDR2 from the germline V gene are MNHEY and SVGEGT. V was trimmed by 6 bases and J by 8 bases, leaving 13 bases between them. The CDR3 covers 12 residues. CDR3 sequence reads: CASSPTVIGYTF. The CDR3 DNA is TGTGCCAGCAGCCCGACAGTGATCGGCTACACCTTC.

The rearrangement uses TRBV6-5 and TRBJ1-2; D possibly corresponds to TRBD1 (5 bases). The ends were cut back, 8 bases at V and 4 bases at J, with 8 bases in the middle. The germline V gene encodes CDR1 MNHEY and CDR2 SVGAGI. The CDR3 loop spans 11 amino acids. CDR3 nucleotides: TGTGCCAGCGGGGGAGGCTATGGCTACACCTTC. Translating it yields CASGGGYGYTF.

V is TRBV5-1 and J is TRBJ2-7; D remains ambiguous. The germline V gene has CDR1 SGHRS and CDR2 YFSETQ. The germline V and J ends were trimmed by 1 base and 0 bases, with 14 bases remaining between them. The CDR3 runs 16 residues. CDR3 nucleotides: TGCGCCAGCAGCTTGTTTAGCAGCCAGAGCTCCTACGAGCAGTACTTC. It is translated as CASSLFSSQSSYEQYF.

This clonotype was observed a single time. A much more abundant neighbour one base away suggests this may be a read error. V and J are TRBV6-5 and TRBJ2-5; TRBD2 might be the D (5 bases). The last part of the DNA fits TRBJ2-7 better; the J call may be wrong. The CDR3 has 13 residues. Germline lookup yields CDR1 MNHEY and CDR2 SVGAGI. The CDR3 protein is CASGSGIGHEQYF. CDR3 nucleotide sequence: TGTGCCAGCGGTTCGGGAATTGGCCACGAGCAGTACTTC.

CDR3 sequence reads: CASSQEWEGLNGETQYF. CDR3 bases: TGTGCCAGCAGCCAAGAGTGGGAGGGCCTTAATGGAGAGACCCAGTACTTC. V and J are TRBV3-1 and TRBJ2-4; 7 bases are a match to TRBD2. TRBJ2-5 explains the end of the DNA better; the J call may be wrong. CDR1 is LGHDT and CDR2 is YNNKEL in the germline V gene (reference sequence). This CDR3 contains 17 residues.

The V and J genes are TRBV11-1 and TRBJ2-1; tentative D call: TRBD2 (10 bases). The CDR3 is 19 residues long. The ends were cut back, 6 bases at V and 1 base at J, with 25 bases in the middle. Germline values: CDR1 SGHAT, CDR2 FQDESV (reference sequence). The CDR3 DNA reads as TGTGCCAGCAGTCGGACAGGGGCTAGCGGGAGCGAATCCTACAATGAGCAGTTCTTC. Its translation is CASSRTGASGSESYNEQFF.

The gene calls are TRBV2 and TRBJ2-1; TRBD1 matches 7 bases. The J call may be in error: the DNA end matches TRBJ2-7 better. This CDR3 is built from 14 residues. CDR1 is SNHLY and CDR2 is FYNNEI in the germline V gene. CDR3 region: CASRQGEYYNEQYF. Here the CDR3 DNA reads TGTGCCAGCAGGCAGGGGGAGTACTACAATGAGCAGTACTTC.

This chain joins TRBV28 and TRBJ1-1; tentatively, D is TRBD1 (5 bases). Trimming removed 6 bases at V and 0 bases at J, with 11 bases between. Germline V CDR1 and CDR2: MDHEN, SYDVKM. The CDR3 is 14 amino acids. The CDR3 here is CASRPGTMNTEAFF. The CDR3 DNA reads as TGTGCCAGCAGGCCCGGGACGATGAACACTGAAGCTTTCTTT.

Only a few counts were recorded for this clonotype. J is TRBJ2-5 and V is TRBV30; 7 nucleotides line up with TRBD2. The CDR3 spans 13 residues. Germline loops: CDR1 GTSNPN, CDR2 SVGIG (reference sequence). V was pared by 0 bases and J by 5 bases, with 3 bases of the junction left unmatched. DNA of the CDR3: TGTGCCTGGAGTGTTGGCGGGAGTGAGACCCAGTACTTC. It is translated as CAWSVGGSETQYF.

The genes are TRBV2 and TRBJ2-1, with 7 bases that match TRBD2. From germline, CDR1 is SNHLY and CDR2 FYNNEI. Trimming cost V 8 bases and J 9 bases; bases outside gene matches: 10. The CDR3 runs 13 residues. The CDR3 bases are TGTGCCAGCTCCCCACGAGGACTAGGTGAGCAGTTCTTC. Translation gives CASSPRGLGEQFF.

J is TRBJ2-3 and V is TRBV2; TRBD2 matches 7 bases. Trimming cost V 6 bases and J 6 bases; bases outside gene matches: 0. The length of the CDR3 is 11 residues. Germline V gene data show CDR1 as SNHLY and CDR2 as FYNNEI. DNA for the CDR3: TGTGCCAGCAGGGGGGGGGATACGCAGTATTTT. Translation: CASRGGDTQYF.

The chain combines TRBV7-2 with TRBJ2-7; D not resolved. V lost 4 bases and J 0 bases, leaving 7 bases between the germline ends. Germline-derived CDR1 and CDR2 are SGHTA and FQGNSA. The CDR3 has 13 amino acids. CDR3 residues: CASSWPPSYEQYF. For the CDR3, the DNA is TGTGCCAGCAGCTGGCCCCCCTCCTACGAGCAGTACTTC.

This clonotype was seen at least ten times. The V and J genes are TRBV20-1 and TRBJ2-7, with TRBD2 matching over 12 bases. Trimming took 6 bases from V and 5 from J; bases not matched to a gene: 8. This CDR3 contains 14 residues. The germline V gene has CDR1 DFQATT and CDR2 SNEGSKA (reference sequence). The CDR3 region has the DNA TGCAGTGCGACCTTACTAGCGGGAGGAAACGAGCAGTACTTC. Amino acids: CSATLLAGGNEQYF.